The clone carrying this T cell receptor (beta chain) has just a few counts. This sample is part of a study of blood T cell repertoires in COVID-19. Study in general: Both acute and convalescent COVID-19 samples were obtained from the United States, Italy and Spain. T cells, B-cell-depleted T cells, or PBMCs supplied cDNA or gDNA.

The CDR3 spans 15 residues. Trimming removed 5 bases from V and 4 bases from J, with 15 bases in between. Donors were grouped by their self-reported clinical history. The authors' processing: By means of reference gene primer amplification, nucleated cell counts were estimated. Generated by immunoSEQ multiplex PCR, the TCRdb table keeps only in-frame clones and is missing some. That table is the source of V, J and clone size, and D and trimming were worked out from the DNA. The profile shows 62,000 or so clones, roughly 80% of them singletons. This chain joins TRBV23-1 and TRBJ2-1; a possible D gene is TRBD1 (5 bases). TRBV23-1 is annotated as an ORF whose role is uncertain. Sequenced: PBMCs or T cells enriched from blood (not recorded which). This receptor was identified in a woman in her thirties or forties with acute COVID-19. This CDR3 is CASSFPGNRYNEQFF. The CDR3 DNA reads TGCGCCAGCAGTTTTCCAGGGAACCGGTACAATGAGCAGTTCTTC.